Listed below are T cell receptor beta chains from one sample, sequenced in a study of T cell responses to AZD1222 COVID-19 vaccine. The repertoire was sequenced with immunoSEQ multiplex PCR; TCRdb's copy has only in-frame clones and lacks some. The sample consists of about 120,000 clones, roughly 84% of them appearing once. The source material was peripheral blood, sampled on day 0 of AZD1222 vaccination. Every receptor here comes from an adult in good health. Each CDR3 is given with its conserved first and last residue. A D gene is named only where the DNA matches it firmly. The size entry is marked missing in some rows and otherwise reads once, few, many or a size class.

D	size	V	J	DNA	CDR3
TRBD2	once	TRBV5-4	TRBJ2-1	TGTGCCAGCAGCTCCCTAGGGACTAGCGGGAGGGAGGGTGAGCAGTTCTTC	CASSSLGTSGREGEQFF
TRBD1	-	TRBV6-5	TRBJ1-5	TGTGCCAGCCTGAAAACCCGGGACAGTAATCAGCCCCAGCATTTT	CASLKTRDSNQPQHF
TRBD2	-	TRBV9	TRBJ2-1	TGTGCCAGCAGCACCCGGACTAGCGGGAACGATGAGCAGTTCTTC	CASSTRTSGNDEQFF
-	-	TRBV2	TRBJ1-2	TGTGCCAGCAGTGTATCCGGGGGAGGCTATGGCTACACCTTC	CASSVSGGGYGYTF
TRBD1	-	TRBV24-1	TRBJ1-2	TGTGCCACCAGCGGATCAGGGGGGAGCTATGGCTACACCTTC	CATSGSGGSYGYTF
-	-	TRBV14	TRBJ2-7	TGTGCCAGCAGCCAAGGGGCCGCCGGACTTCTCTCCTACGAGCAGTACTTC	CASSQGAAGLLSYEQYF
-	-	TRBV7-9	TRBJ1-3	TGTGCCAGCAGCTCGGACGGGCTCGGTGGAAACACCATATATTTT	CASSSDGLGGNTIYF
TRBD2	once	TRBV4-3	TRBJ2-2	TGCGCCAGCAGCCAGTCCCTAGCGGGAGACTACACCGGGGAGCTGTTTTTT	CASSQSLAGDYTGELFF
TRBD2	-	TRBV5-1	TRBJ2-7	TGCGCCAGCAGCCTCGCGGGACTACTATACGAGCAGTACTTC	CASSLAGLLYEQYF
-	-	TRBV2	TRBJ1-5	TGTGCCAGCAGTGTGGGAGCTGGCAATCAGCCCCAGCATTTT	CASSVGAGNQPQHF
TRBD2	-	TRBV7-8	TRBJ2-1	TGTGCCAGCAGCTTAGGCGGGGGGGGTTACAATGAGCAGTTCTTC	CASSLGGGGYNEQFF
-	-	TRBV4-2	TRBJ1-5	TGTGCCAGCAGCCGGTCAGGGGATCAGCCCCAGCATTTT	CASSRSGDQPQHF
TRBD1	-	TRBV30	TRBJ2-3	TGTGCCTGGAGCCCCCTGACAGGGGGACGCACAGATACGCAGTATTTT	CAWSPLTGGRTDTQYF
-	-	TRBV6-2/TRBV6-3	TRBJ1-5	TGTGCCAGCAGCCCGATCGGGGGCAATCAGCCCCAGCATTTT	CASSPIGGNQPQHF
-	-	TRBV6-5	TRBJ2-3	TGTGCCAGCAGTTCCCCCCCAGGATTGGCGCAGTATTTT	CASSSPPGLAQYF
-	-	TRBV7-2	TRBJ1-1	TGTGCCAGCGGAAGGGCAGGGCGAACTGAAGCTTTCTTT	CASGRAGRTEAFF
-	-	TRBV7-9	TRBJ2-1	TGTGCCAGCAGCTCCAACCCAAAGAATGAGCAGTTCTTC	CASSSNPKNEQFF
TRBD1	-	TRBV11-3	TRBJ2-2	TGTGCCAGCAGCACGGGACAGGGTTCATTCGGGGAGCTGTTTTTT	CASSTGQGSFGELFF
TRBD1	-	TRBV2	TRBJ1-4	TGTGCCAGCAGTAGGGGACAGGGGGGGAGTGAAAAACTGTTTTTT	CASSRGQGGSEKLFF
-	-	TRBV3-1/TRBV3-2	TRBJ2-1	TGTGCCAGCAGGCTGGGAAACGACAATGAGCAGTTCTTC	CASRLGNDNEQFF
-	-	TRBV28	TRBJ2-2	TGTGCCAGCAGTTCGAACACCGGGGAGCTGTTTTTT	CASSSNTGELFF
-	-	TRBV21-1	TRBJ2-7	TGTGCCAGCAGCAAGAATCAACCATCCTACGAGCAGTACTTC	CASSKNQPSYEQYF
-	once	TRBV28	TRBJ1-5	TGTGCCAGCCAAGGAGGGAACAATCAGCCCCAGCATTTT	CASQGGNNQPQHF
TRBD1	few	TRBV4-3	TRBJ2-7	TGCGCCAGCAGCCAATCGGCAACAGGGGTAGGGGAGCAGTACTTC	CASSQSATGVGEQYF
-	-	TRBV19	TRBJ1-4	TGTGCCAGTAGGGACCAAGGGGGTGAAAAACTGTTTTTT	CASRDQGGEKLFF
-	-	TRBV6-2/TRBV6-3	TRBJ2-3	TGTGCCAGCAGTACCCCCCGGGGGAGCACAGATACGCAGTATTTT	CASSTPRGSTDTQYF
-	-	TRBV5-4	TRBJ2-7	TGTGCCAGCAGCTTGGCCGGGACCTACGAGCAGTACTTC	CASSLAGTYEQYF
-	-	TRBV10-3	TRBJ2-1	TGTGCCATCAGCACTAGCCAGCCCAGATCGCCCTACAATGAGCAGTTCTTC	CAISTSQPRSPYNEQFF
-	-	TRBV5-4	TRBJ1-1	TGTGCCAGCAGCTCCCGGGACACTGAAGCTTTCTTT	CASSSRDTEAFF
-	-	TRBV5-1	TRBJ1-2	TGCGCCAGCAGCCAGGACAGCTATGGCTACACCTTC	CASSQDSYGYTF
-	-	TRBV7-2	TRBJ2-7	TGTGCCAGCAGCTTAGTTGATACCTACGAGCAGTACTTC	CASSLVDTYEQYF
TRBD1	-	TRBV6-5	TRBJ1-6	TGTGCCAGCAGGGACAGGGGGAGGAATTCACCCCTCCACTTT	CASRDRGRNSPLHF
-	-	TRBV23-1	TRBJ1-5	TGCGCCCCAAGAAAGGCCCCGCCCCAGCATTTT	CAPRKAPPQHF
-	-	TRBV9	TRBJ2-7	TGTGCCAGCAGCGTAGCTAGGGACATCATCTACGAGCAGTACTTC	CASSVARDIIYEQYF
TRBD1	-	TRBV19	TRBJ2-2	TGTGCCAGTAGTTTCCGGGACAGGGGAGGGACCGGGGAGCTGTTTTTT	CASSFRDRGGTGELFF
-	-	TRBV7-8	TRBJ2-1	TGTGCCAGCAGCCCCCCGGGTGGCACCTACAATGAGCAGTTCTTC	CASSPPGGTYNEQFF
-	-	TRBV28	TRBJ1-2	TGTGCCAGCCTCAGGGGTGGGCTCGAAGGCTACACCTTC	CASLRGGLEGYTF
-	once	TRBV25-1	TRBJ2-1	TGTGCCAGCAGTGAATTAGGCGGGGAGCCCTACAATGAGCAGTTCTTC	CASSELGGEPYNEQFF
-	once	TRBV7-2	TRBJ2-7	TGTGCCAGCAGCCCCCGGCCGCTCTCCTACGAGCAGTACTTC	CASSPRPLSYEQYF
-	-	TRBV29-1	TRBJ2-6	TGCAGCGTTGGCCCTGCCGCTGGGGCCAACGTCCTGACTTTC	CSVGPAAGANVLTF
-	-	TRBV2	TRBJ1-6	TGTGCCAGCAGTCCGAGCTCCTATAATTCACCCCTCCACTTT	CASSPSSYNSPLHF
-	-	TRBV3-1/TRBV3-2	TRBJ1-2	TGTGCCAGCAGCCACCAGGGGAGCACGGGCTACACCTTC	CASSHQGSTGYTF
-	-	TRBV4-1	TRBJ2-2	TGCGCCAGCAGCCAAAGTTTTTTTTCCGGGGAGCTGTTTTTT	CASSQSFFSGELFF
-	-	TRBV6-1	TRBJ1-6	TGTGCCAGCAGTGAACACCCACCCAGGGTGGCACCCCTCCACTTT	CASSEHPPRVAPLHF
-	-	TRBV7-2	TRBJ1-1	TGTGCCAGCAGCTTCCTAGGGACGGGCACTGAAGCTTTCTTT	CASSFLGTGTEAFF
-	-	TRBV27	TRBJ1-3	TGTGCCAGCAGTCGCCTAGGGAGCTCTGGAAACACCATATATTTT	CASSRLGSSGNTIYF
-	-	TRBV30	TRBJ1-1	TGTGCCTGGACTAGCGGGGTGACGGAAGCTTTCTTT	CAWTSGVTEAFF
TRBD1	-	TRBV29-1	TRBJ1-4	TGCAGCGGTCAGGGGGCCGCTAATGAAAAACTGTTTTTT	CSGQGAANEKLFF
TRBD2	-	TRBV5-1	TRBJ2-5	TGCGCCAGCAGCTCCGGGACTAGCGGGGTCAGGACCCAGTACTTC	CASSSGTSGVRTQYF
TRBD1	-	TRBV2	TRBJ1-1	TGTGCCAGCGGGAGACAGGGGAACACTGAAGCTTTCTTT	CASGRQGNTEAFF
-	few	TRBV5-6	TRBJ2-3	TGTGCCAGCAGCTTGAAAGAGACAGATACGCAGTATTTT	CASSLKETDTQYF
-	-	TRBV4-3	TRBJ2-5	TGCGCCAGCAGCCAAGATCTTGACGGGTCCTACCTCATTAGGACCCAGTACTTC	CASSQDLDGSYLIRTQYF
-	few	TRBV12-3/TRBV12-4	TRBJ1-4	TGTGCCAGCAGTTTCGGAGAAAAACTGTTTTTT	CASSFGEKLFF
TRBD1	-	TRBV10-1	TRBJ1-5	TGCGCCAGCAGGTCAGGGGGCGGCAATCAGCCCCAGCATTTT	CASRSGGGNQPQHF
-	-	TRBV28	TRBJ1-2	TGTGCCAGCAGTTTACAAACAAACTATGGCTACACCTTC	CASSLQTNYGYTF
TRBD2	-	TRBV7-2	TRBJ2-7	TGTGCCAGCAGTCTAGGGTCTAGCGGGATGTACGAGCAGTACTTC	CASSLGSSGMYEQYF
TRBD1	few	TRBV28	TRBJ2-7	TGTGCCAGCAGTTACGCAGGGACAGGGAAATACGAGCAGTACTTC	CASSYAGTGKYEQYF
-	-	TRBV23-1	TRBJ1-2	TGCGCCAGCAGTCATAGACGCCTTTCGGACTATGGCTACACCTTC	CASSHRRLSDYGYTF
-	-	TRBV6-5	TRBJ1-3	TGTGCCAGCAGTTTCACCCCGAGCTCTGGAAACACCATATATTTT	CASSFTPSSGNTIYF